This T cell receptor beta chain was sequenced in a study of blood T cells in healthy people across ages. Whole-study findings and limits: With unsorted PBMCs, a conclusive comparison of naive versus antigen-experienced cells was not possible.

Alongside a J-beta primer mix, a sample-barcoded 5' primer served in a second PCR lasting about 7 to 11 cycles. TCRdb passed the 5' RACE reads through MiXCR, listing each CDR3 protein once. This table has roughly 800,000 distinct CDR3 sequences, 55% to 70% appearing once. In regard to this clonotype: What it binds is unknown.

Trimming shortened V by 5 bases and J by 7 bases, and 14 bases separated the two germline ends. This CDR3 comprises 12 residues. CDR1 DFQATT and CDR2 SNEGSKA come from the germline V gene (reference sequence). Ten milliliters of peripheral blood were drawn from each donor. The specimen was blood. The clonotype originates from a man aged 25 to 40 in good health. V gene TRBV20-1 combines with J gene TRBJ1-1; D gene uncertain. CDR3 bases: TGCAGTGCTGCTTCGACCCCTAATGAAGCTTTCTTT. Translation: CSAASTPNEAFF.